This T cell receptor beta chain was retrieved from a study of OX40 agonist ivuxolimab in advanced cancers. Background on the whole study: The costimulatory receptor OX40 (CD134) was targeted by ivuxolimab, a fully human IgG2 agonistic monoclonal antibody. Intravenous ivuxolimab was administered to patients every 2 weeks at six dose levels: 0.01, 0.1, 0.3, 1.5, 3 and 10 mg/kg. Of the roughly 52 dose-escalation patients, hepatocellular carcinoma was present in roughly 19, melanoma in approximately 15, renal cell carcinoma in 9 and head and neck cancer in 9. The dose-escalation cohort was around 83% male with a mean age of about 54 years, ranging from 23 to 79. Prior anti-PD-1, anti-PD-L1 or anti-CTLA-4 therapy was permitted, and checkpoint inhibitors had been received by less than 45% of dose-escalation patients. Partial responses occurred in three dose-escalation patients: two with cutaneous melanoma and one with hepatocellular carcinoma. Peripheral TCRbeta sequencing was intended to test whether TCR sequence diversity was altered and clonal T-cell expansion was caused by ivuxolimab. The paper reports the monotherapy dose-escalation portion (N ≈ 50 patients) of the phase I ivuxolimab trial. Here is what the overall study found, with its caveats: In partial responders in the 0.1-3.0 mg/kg groups, normalized peripheral clonal expansion was found to be among the lowest, especially among CD8+ T cells. Low levels of normalized T-cell clonal expansion were also shown by some nonresponding patients. After ivuxolimab, more expanded clones were found on average in CD8+ T cells than in CD4+ T cells. Which antigens the clonally expanded peripheral T cells were specific for was not determined. Clonal expansion of both CD4+ and CD8+ blood T cells was observed from baseline to week 6 at doses 0.1 to 3.0 mg/kg.

This clone was seen only a few times. The target of this receptor is not known. The record has no base qualities; no much larger clone is one base away. The CDR3 has 13 amino acids, counting the end cysteine and phenylalanine. Of the read, only the CDR3 DNA is kept; its 39 bases are in frame from base 1. The trim is 0 bases for V and 7 bases for J, with a gap of 10 bases between the germline ends. CDR1 SGDLS and CDR2 YYNGEE were looked up in the germline V gene. Patients with autoimmune disease history or receiving systemic immunosuppression were excluded from the trial. Peripheral blood for TCR sequencing was collected from all dose cohorts at baseline, on cycle 4 day 1, and on cycle 7 day 1. Samples came from an open-label, multicenter, first-in-human phase I dose-escalation trial of ivuxolimab. The trial enrolled adults with locally advanced or metastatic head and neck squamous cell, hepatocellular, melanoma or renal cell carcinoma. Before TCR sequencing, CD4+ T cells and CD8+ T cells from peripheral blood were sorted into separate populations.

To sequence the TCRbeta CDR3 region, genomic DNA was isolated from the sorted cells. The immunoSEQ Assay was used for sequencing of TCRbeta CDR3 regions. TCRdb stores this immuneACCESS table with in-frame sequences only. Part of the clones is absent; in the studies checked, under half of the shortfall reflects unresolved V genes, and no reason is known for the rest. Present in this sample are more than 45,000 clones, approximately 84% of which were seen just once. Of the sample, about 1.1% is held by the ten largest clones. Specimen: CD4+ or CD8+ T cells sorted from blood, collected in a trial of the OX40 agonist ivuxolimab. This sequence originates from an adult with an advanced solid tumor such as melanoma, head and neck, liver or kidney cancer. The rearrangement joined TRBV9 to TRBJ1-1; no confident D gene assignment can be made. The nucleotide sequence is given as TGTGCCAGCAGCGTAGTGGGGAGTAATGAAGCTTTCTTT. This encodes CASSVVGSNEAFF.